What follows are 32 T cell receptor beta chains derived from one specimen sequenced in a study of response to subunit inactivated influenza vaccine (dated by TCRdb to 2017 to 2018). Libraries were constructed by RT-PCR. The instrument given in TCRdb is Illumina HiSeq 2500. TCRdb reran the public reads through fastp at Q25 and MiXCR, keeping productive beta chains. Each record represents a unique CDR3 protein, reported with the most common genes and DNA among its rows. For this sample the table gives 250,000 to 350,000 distinct CDR3 sequences, of which 22% were detected only once. Around 10% of the sample belongs to the ten largest clones. Material: PBMCs from blood, obtained less than 22 months after vaccination. The receptors originated from a man in his fifties or sixties who received an inactivated influenza vaccine. Donor details come from another sample of the same person, matched by shared clones.

Concerning this clonotype: Germline is not matched at one junction end, which may reflect a read error. The rearrangement uses TRBV6-1 and TRBJ1-6; TRBD1 might be the D (5 bases). The germline CDR1 and CDR2 sequences are MNHNS and SASEGT. The CDR3 is 15 amino acids. The CDR3 is CASSEAGPHNSPLHF. The CDR3 bases are TGTGCCAGCAGCGAAGCGGGGCCGCATAATTCACCCCTCCACTTT.

To note about this clonotype: Being one base from a much bigger clone, this may be a read error. The chain has TRBV20-1 and TRBJ1-5, with D uncertain. Germline-derived CDR1 and CDR2 are DFQATT and SNEGSKA (reference sequence). Trimming pared 6 bases from V and 0 bases from J, leaving 12 bases between. This CDR3 region has 14 residues. The CDR3 spells CSATSLNSNQPQHF. The CDR3 DNA reads TGCAGTGCCACGTCTCTCAATAGCAATCAGCCCCAGCATTTT.

The V call is TRBV20-1, the J call TRBJ1-6; tentative D call: TRBD1 (6 bases). The CDR3 has 16 residues. CDR1 DFQATT and CDR2 SNEGSKA come from the germline V gene (reference sequence). The ends were cut back, 0 bases at V and 5 bases at J, with 14 bases in the middle. This CDR3 reads CSARDYGTLDNSPLHF. CDR3 in DNA: TGCAGTGCTAGAGACTACGGGACATTAGATAATTCACCCCTCCACTTT.

The J gene is TRBJ2-5, the V gene TRBV18, with D possibly TRBD1 on 6 matching bases. CDR3 length equals 14 residues. The germline V gene encodes CDR1 KGHSH and CDR2 LQKENI. V was cut by 2 bases and J by 7 bases, with 14 bases left in between. CDR3 in DNA: TGTGCCAGCTCACCAGGGACACCCGAGACGACCCAGTACTTC. Translation gives CASSPGTPETTQYF.

CDR3 loop: CASSLDLGSGSNNEQFF. The DNA of the CDR3 is TGTGCCAGCAGCTTAGATCTAGGTAGCGGGAGTAATAATGAGCAGTTCTTC. The chain employs TRBV11-3 and TRBJ2-1; TRBD2 matches 9 bases. Looked up from germline, CDR1 is SGHNT and CDR2 is YENEEA. This CDR3 comprises 17 residues. J lost 7 bases, V lost 0 bases, and 10 bases had no gene match. Based on the CDR3 plus reference TRBV11-3 and TRBJ2-1, the full variable domain is EAGVVQSPRYKIIEKKQPVAFWCNPISGHNTLYWYLQNLGQGPELLIRYENEEAVDDSQLPKDRFSAERLKGVDSTLKIQPAELGDSAVYLCASSLDLGSGSNNEQFFGPGTRLTVL.

The chain employs TRBV5-1 and TRBJ2-3; TRBD2 matches at 8 bases. Germline V gives CDR1 SGHRS, CDR2 YFSETQ. The V gene end was trimmed by 0 bases and the J gene end by 2 bases; junction bases not matched to a gene: 8. The CDR3 runs to 17 residues. Here the CDR3 reads CASSLGGGAGATDTQYF. The CDR3 nucleotides are TGCGCCAGCAGCTTGGGCGGTGGAGCGGGGGCCACAGATACGCAGTATTTT. The variable domain in full, completed from reference TRBV5-1 and TRBJ2-3, reads KAGVTQTPRYLIKTRGQQVTLSCSPISGHRSVSWYQQTPGQGLQFLFEYFSETQRNKGNFPGRFSGRQFSNSRSEMNVSTLELGDSALYLCASSLGGGAGATDTQYFGPGTRLTVL.

This clonotype was detected only a few times. The chain carries TRBV12-3 or TRBV12-4 and TRBJ2-3; TRBD2 matches at 9 bases. Germline trimming cut 10 bases from V and 4 bases from J; bases unmatched to any gene: 9. This CDR3 has 14 amino acids. CDR3: CATNGGGAPDTQYF. CDR3 nucleotide sequence: TGTGCCACTAATGGCGGGGGGGCCCCAGATACGCAGTATTTT.

This clonotype was recorded at least ten times. One end of the junction does not line up with germline, which may come from a read error. The chain uses TRBV5-1 and TRBJ1-2; 12 bases fit TRBD1. This CDR3 has 14 residues. CDR1 and CDR2 (germline): SGHRS, YFSETQ. The CDR3 loop is CASSPGQGARGYTF. The CDR3 nucleotides are TGTGCCAGCAGCCCGGGACAGGGGGCTCGCGGCTACACCTTC.

The gene calls are TRBV4-2 and TRBJ2-3; D ambiguous. V dropped 0 bases and J dropped 5 bases, with 15 bases sitting between them. CDR1 and CDR2 (germline): LGHNA, YNFKEQ. The CDR3 has 16 residues. CDR3 DNA: TGTGCCAGCAGCCAAGATGCAACCCATTCAAGAGATACGCAGTATTTT. It yields the protein CASSQDATHSRDTQYF.

This clonotype has just a few counts. The chain couples TRBV7-2 to TRBJ1-5; D is undetermined. Trimming cost V 3 bases and J 4 bases, with 7 bases left between them. The CDR3 covers 13 residues. Germline values: CDR1 SGHTA, CDR2 FQGNSA. The CDR3 nucleotides are TGTGCCAGCAGCTTGAGACGAAATCAGCCCCAGCATTTT. Residues: CASSLRRNQPQHF.

This clonotype has a single count. The chain employs TRBV9 and TRBJ2-3; D tentatively reads TRBD1 or TRBD2 (6 bases each). The CDR3 contains 15 residues. With 0 bases removed from V and 4 bases from J, the gap between germline ends came to 12 bases. CDR1 and CDR2 (germline): SGDLS, YYNGEE. The DNA for the CDR3 is TGTGCCAGCAGCGTAGCGGGGGCGACGGCAGATACGCAGTATTTT. Protein sequence: CASSVAGATADTQYF.

In its sample, this clonotype was seen a few times. The chain has TRBV6-2 or TRBV6-3 and TRBJ2-3; 8 bases agree with TRBD2. J was trimmed by 2 bases and V by 2 bases; bases with no gene match: 6. CDR3 length equals 16 residues. The germline V gene has CDR1 MNHEY and CDR2 SVGEGT. Here the CDR3 DNA reads TGTGCCAGCAGTTACAGGGTAGCGGGATACACAGATACGCAGTATTTT. Encoded protein: CASSYRVAGYTDTQYF.

Only a few counts were recorded for this clonotype. J is TRBJ1-2 and V is TRBV7-2; TRBD1 matches at 9 bases. J was trimmed by 8 bases and V by 7 bases; bases with no gene match: 8. The CDR3 length is 13 residues. From germline, CDR1 is SGHTA and CDR2 FQGNSA. This chain's CDR3 is CASNPGTGIGYTF. For the CDR3, the DNA is TGTGCCAGCAACCCCGGGACAGGGATCGGCTACACCTTC.

The CDR3 loop reads CAISEPLSGELFF. The CDR3 DNA sequence: TGTGCCATCAGTGAGCCGTTGTCCGGGGAGCTGTTTTTT. The rearrangement uses TRBV10-3 and TRBJ2-2; D not certain. Looked up from germline, CDR1 is ENHRY and CDR2 is SYGVKD. The CDR3 consists of 13 residues. V gave up 2 bases and J gave up 6 bases, with 7 bases separating them.

DNA of the CDR3: TGTGCCACCAGTGATTCCGGCACAGATACGCAGTATTTT. Residues: CATSDSGTDTQYF. The V gene is TRBV24-1, the J gene TRBJ2-3; no reliable D call. The ends were cut back, 2 bases at V and 1 base at J, with 3 bases in the middle. CDR1 is KGHDR, CDR2 SFDVKD, per germline. CDR3 length equals 13 residues.

This chain links TRBV10-3 with TRBJ2-5; the D gene is possibly TRBD2 (6 bases). The germline V and J ends were trimmed by 10 bases and 2 bases, with 14 bases remaining between them. The CDR3 extends over 13 amino acids. The germline CDR1 and CDR2 sequences are ENHRY and SYGVKD. This chain's CDR3 is CATAGRGQETQYF. The CDR3, as DNA: TGTGCCACTGCGGGACGGGGACAAGAGACCCAGTACTTC.

V and J are TRBV19 and TRBJ2-7, with D unclear. Trimming shortened V by 5 bases and J by 0 bases, and 11 bases separated the two germline ends. Germline loops: CDR1 LNHDA, CDR2 SQIVND (reference sequence). The CDR3 sequence is 14 residues long. The CDR3 DNA is TGTGCCAGTAGTCCCCGGGTAACCTCCTACGAGCAGTACTTC. It encodes CASSPRVTSYEQYF.

The J gene is TRBJ1-5, the V gene TRBV30; D not resolved. CDR3 length: 13 amino acids. Germline V gene data show CDR1 as GTSNPN and CDR2 as SVGIG (reference sequence). Trimming cost V 0 bases and J 11 bases, with 14 bases left between them. This chain's CDR3 is CAWSVASFRAQHF. DNA of the CDR3: TGTGCCTGGAGTGTAGCCAGCTTTCGGGCCCAGCATTTT.

Only a few counts were recorded for this clonotype. This chain connects TRBV20-1 to TRBJ2-7; D unresolved. CDR3 length equals 10 residues. In germline, CDR1 is DFQATT, CDR2 SNEGSKA (reference sequence). The CDR3 here is CRAEGSEQYF. CDR3 sequence (DNA): TGCAGGGCCGAAGGTTCCGAGCAGTACTTC.

V gene TRBV6-2 or TRBV6-3 combines with J gene TRBJ1-5; the D is unclear. The CDR3 is made up of 12 amino acids. Per germline, CDR1 MNHEY and CDR2 SVGEGT. Between the trimmed V and J ends, which lost 9 bases and 7 bases, there was a span of 13 bases. CDR3 residues: CASSPTLQPQHF. The CDR3 nucleotides read TGTGCCAGTTCCCCTACCCTCCAGCCCCAGCATTTT.

This clonotype was detected only a few times. The rearrangement links TRBV7-6 to TRBJ2-3; D gene uncertain. The CDR3 contains 12 residues. V was trimmed by 5 bases and J by 3 bases, leaving 6 bases between them. CDR1 is SGHVS and CDR2 is FNYEAQ in the germline V gene. CDR3 DNA: TGTGCCAGCAGCGAGATGACAGATACGCAGTATTTT. Its translation: CASSEMTDTQYF.

The chain uses TRBV20-1 and TRBJ2-1, with 11 nucleotides matching TRBD1. Germline V CDR1 and CDR2: DFQATT, SNEGSKA (reference sequence). V gave up 1 base and J gave up 10 bases; unmatched junction bases: 12. CDR3 length equals 16 residues. The chain's CDR3 is CSARVPPGQGVGEQFF. The CDR3, as DNA: TGCAGTGCTAGAGTCCCCCCGGGACAGGGGGTTGGCGAGCAGTTCTTC.

The chain employs TRBV28 and TRBJ1-2; possible D gene TRBD1, 6 bases. V shed 2 bases and J shed 7 bases, with 11 bases lying between them. Germline V gene data show CDR1 as MDHEN and CDR2 as SYDVKM. The CDR3 covers 13 residues. CDR3 sequence reads: CASSLRQDLGYTF. CDR3 in DNA: TGTGCCAGCAGTTTACGACAGGATCTTGGCTACACCTTC.

At least ten counts were recorded for this clonotype. The chain joins TRBV5-1 to TRBJ1-1, with 7 positions matching TRBD1. Germline V gene sequence: CDR1 SGHRS, CDR2 YFSETQ. Trimming removed 4 bases from V and 5 bases from J; junction bases left unmatched: 8. The CDR3 contains 14 residues. The CDR3 protein is CASSPRQGQTEAFF. The CDR3 DNA reads TGCGCCAGCAGCCCCCGGCAGGGACAGACTGAAGCTTTCTTT.

In this sample, this clonotype turned up a few times. V and J are TRBV29-1 and TRBJ2-7; 10 bases line up with TRBD1. The CDR3 extends over 13 amino acids. V dropped 4 bases and J dropped 6; count of bases not matched to a gene: 6. CDR1 and CDR2 from the germline V gene are SQVTM and ANQGSEA. CDR3 coding DNA: TGCAGCGTTGCCGGGACAGGGGCTGGCGAGCAGTACTTC. Protein product: CSVAGTGAGEQYF.

V and J are TRBV6-1 and TRBJ1-5; maybe TRBD1 (6 bases). The V and J ends lost 1 base and 2 bases respectively, with 12 bases between them. Germline CDR1 MNHNS, CDR2 SASEGT. The CDR3 loop spans 16 amino acids. The CDR3 protein is CASSEVGGRGNQPQHF. The CDR3 region has the DNA TGTGCCAGCAGTGAAGTCGGGGGCAGGGGCAATCAGCCCCAGCATTTT.

V usage is TRBV28 and J usage is TRBJ1-1, with D possibly TRBD1 on 5 matching bases. Looked up from germline, CDR1 is MDHEN and CDR2 is SYDVKM. This CDR3 is 14 amino acids long. The germline V and J ends were trimmed by 6 bases and 3 bases, with 14 bases remaining between them. The CDR3 loop reads CASRWGIRDTEAFF. Here the CDR3 DNA reads TGTGCCAGCAGATGGGGTATCAGGGACACTGAAGCTTTCTTT.

This clonotype was counted only a few times. This chain uses TRBV29-1 with TRBJ1-1, with D hard to call. V was pared by 7 bases and J by 1 base, with 10 bases between. The CDR3 has 12 residues. Germline-derived CDR1 and CDR2 are SQVTM and ANQGSEA. CDR3: CSAGRGNTEAFF. Written as DNA, the CDR3 is TGCAGCGCAGGACGGGGGAACACTGAAGCTTTCTTT.

This clonotype has a handful of counts. The V gene is TRBV7-9, the J gene TRBJ1-1, with D unresolved. Germline V gene lookup returns CDR1 SEHNR and CDR2 FQNEAQ (reference sequence). This CDR3 has 14 amino acids. V was shortened by 1 base and J by 0 bases, with 6 bases between the two germline ends. This CDR3 reads CASSLVSLNTEAFF. The DNA of the CDR3 is TGTGCCAGCAGCTTAGTTTCTTTGAACACTGAAGCTTTCTTT.

This clonotype has a handful of counts. This chain connects TRBV7-9 to TRBJ2-5; D is unresolved. V was cut by 3 bases and J by 5 bases, with 13 bases left in between. The CDR3 consists of 14 residues. Germline lookup yields CDR1 SEHNR and CDR2 FQNEAQ (reference sequence). The CDR3 DNA sequence: TGTGCCAGCAGCTTCGCCAACGAAGGGGAGACCCAGTACTTC. It is translated as CASSFANEGETQYF.

The rearrangement joins TRBV7-8 to TRBJ2-5, with 8 bases fitting TRBD2. The V segment lost 3 bases and the J segment 0 bases; nucleotides outside the gene matches: 9. Germline CDR1 and CDR2: SGHVS and FQNEAQ. The CDR3 has 17 amino acids. The CDR3: CASSFSGVARYQETQYF. As DNA, the CDR3 is TGTGCCAGCAGCTTTAGCGGGGTAGCGAGGTACCAAGAGACCCAGTACTTC.

This clonotype was seen a handful of times. This chain connects TRBV2 to TRBJ2-6; TRBD1 agrees at 7 bases. There are 17 residues in the CDR3. V trimming: 6 bases; J trimming: 4 bases; junction bases outside the gene matches: 12. Germline V CDR1 and CDR2: SNHLY, FYNNEI. The chain's CDR3 is CASRGTDLAAGANVLTF. CDR3 nucleotides: TGTGCCAGCAGGGGGACAGATCTTGCGGCAGGGGCCAACGTCCTGACTTTC.